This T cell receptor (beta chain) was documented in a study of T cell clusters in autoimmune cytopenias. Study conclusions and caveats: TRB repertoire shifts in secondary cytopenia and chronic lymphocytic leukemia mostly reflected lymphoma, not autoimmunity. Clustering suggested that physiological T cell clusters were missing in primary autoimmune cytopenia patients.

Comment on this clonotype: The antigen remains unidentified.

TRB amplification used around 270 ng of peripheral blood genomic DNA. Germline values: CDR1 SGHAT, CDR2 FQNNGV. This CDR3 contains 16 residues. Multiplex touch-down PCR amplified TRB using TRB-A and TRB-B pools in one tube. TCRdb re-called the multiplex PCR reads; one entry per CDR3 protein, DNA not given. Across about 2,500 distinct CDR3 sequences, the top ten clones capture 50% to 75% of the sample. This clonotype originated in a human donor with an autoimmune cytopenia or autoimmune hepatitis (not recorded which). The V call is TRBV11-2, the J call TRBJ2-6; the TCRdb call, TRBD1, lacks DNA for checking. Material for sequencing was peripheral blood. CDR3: CASSSQGVSGANVLTF.